The sequence of this TCR beta chain was determined in a study of CD8 T cells in Susac syndrome. Blood CD8+ and CD4+ T cells underwent high-throughput TCR beta sequencing. It was treatment-naive patients with stable or active relapsing-remitting disease who made up the multiple sclerosis controls. In contrast to the negatively isolated CD8+ and CD4+ T cells, TEMRA cells were FACS-enriched. When the RNA was reverse transcribed, random hexamers were used with an input of about 0.5 to 1 ug. By means of immunoSEQ multiplex PCR, TCR beta CDR3 spanning 54 Vbeta and 13 Jbeta underwent amplification. TCRdb redid the calling of the immunoSEQ multiplex PCR reads with MiXCR, one entry per CDR3 protein. Here the sample spans hundreds of thousands of distinct CDR3 sequences, around 93% being singletons. A few counts support this clonotype. V gave up 0 bases and J gave up 2 bases, with 4 bases separating them. The CDR3 is 14 residues long. Germline V gene lookup returns CDR1 MNHEY and CDR2 SVGAGI.

The receptor was derived from a human donor with multiple sclerosis. Sequencing input: CD4+ T cells from PBMCs. V usage is TRBV6-5 and J usage is TRBJ2-2; D remains unclear. In DNA, the CDR3 is TGTGCCAGCAGTTACTCGGGTAACACCGGGGAGCTGTTTTTT. Translation gives CASSYSGNTGELFF.